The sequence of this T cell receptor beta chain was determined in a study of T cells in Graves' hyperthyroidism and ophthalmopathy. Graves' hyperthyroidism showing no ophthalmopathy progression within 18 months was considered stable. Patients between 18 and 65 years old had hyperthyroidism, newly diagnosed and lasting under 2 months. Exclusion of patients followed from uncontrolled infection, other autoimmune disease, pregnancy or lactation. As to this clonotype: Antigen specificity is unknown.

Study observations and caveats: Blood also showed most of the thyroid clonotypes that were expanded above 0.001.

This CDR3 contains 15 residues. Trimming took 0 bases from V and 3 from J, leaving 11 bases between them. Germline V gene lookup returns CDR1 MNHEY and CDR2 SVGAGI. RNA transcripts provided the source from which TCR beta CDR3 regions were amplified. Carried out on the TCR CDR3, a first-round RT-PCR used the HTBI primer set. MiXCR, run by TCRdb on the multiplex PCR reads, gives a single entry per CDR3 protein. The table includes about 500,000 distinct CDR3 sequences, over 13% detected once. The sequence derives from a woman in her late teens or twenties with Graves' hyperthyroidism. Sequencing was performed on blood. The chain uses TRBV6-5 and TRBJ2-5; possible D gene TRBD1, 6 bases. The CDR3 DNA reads TGTGCCAGCAGTTACTCTGGGGGCCCTGAAGAGACCCAGTACTTC. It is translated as CASSYSGGPEETQYF.